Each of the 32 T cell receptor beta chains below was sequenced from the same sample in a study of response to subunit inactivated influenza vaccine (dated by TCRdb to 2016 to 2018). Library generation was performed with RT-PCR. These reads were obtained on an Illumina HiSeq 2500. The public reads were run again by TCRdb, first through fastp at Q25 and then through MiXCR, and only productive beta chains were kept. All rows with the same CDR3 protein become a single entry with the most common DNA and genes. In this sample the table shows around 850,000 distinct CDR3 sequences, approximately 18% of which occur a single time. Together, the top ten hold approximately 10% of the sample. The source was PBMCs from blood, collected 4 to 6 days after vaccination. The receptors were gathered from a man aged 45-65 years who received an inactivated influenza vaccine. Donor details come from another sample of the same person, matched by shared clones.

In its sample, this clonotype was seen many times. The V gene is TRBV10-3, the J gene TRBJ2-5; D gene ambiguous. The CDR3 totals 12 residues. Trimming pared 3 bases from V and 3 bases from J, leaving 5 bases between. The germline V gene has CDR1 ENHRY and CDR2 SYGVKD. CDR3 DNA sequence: TGTGCCATCAGTGAAAATAAAGAGACCCAGTACTTC. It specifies CAISENKETQYF.

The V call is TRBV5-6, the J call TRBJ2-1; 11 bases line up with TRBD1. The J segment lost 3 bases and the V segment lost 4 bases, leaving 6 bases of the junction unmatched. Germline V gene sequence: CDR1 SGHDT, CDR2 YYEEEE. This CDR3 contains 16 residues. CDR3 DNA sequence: TGTGCCAGCAGCCGGGCAGGGACAGGGGGCTACAATGAGCAGTTCTTC. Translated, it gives CASSRAGTGGYNEQFF.

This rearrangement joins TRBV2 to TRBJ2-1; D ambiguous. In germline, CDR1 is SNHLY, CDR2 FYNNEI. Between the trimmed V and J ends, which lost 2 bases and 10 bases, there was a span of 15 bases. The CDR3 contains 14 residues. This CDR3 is CASSEIVMRGEQFF. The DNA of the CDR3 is TGTGCCAGCAGTGAAATAGTAATGCGTGGAGAGCAGTTCTTC.

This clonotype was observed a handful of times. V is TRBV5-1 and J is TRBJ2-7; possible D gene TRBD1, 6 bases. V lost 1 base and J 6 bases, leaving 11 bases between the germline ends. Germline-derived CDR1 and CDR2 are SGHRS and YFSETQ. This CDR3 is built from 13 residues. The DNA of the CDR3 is TGCGCCAGCAGCTTGACAGGGCTGGTCGAGCAGTACTTC. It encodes CASSLTGLVEQYF.

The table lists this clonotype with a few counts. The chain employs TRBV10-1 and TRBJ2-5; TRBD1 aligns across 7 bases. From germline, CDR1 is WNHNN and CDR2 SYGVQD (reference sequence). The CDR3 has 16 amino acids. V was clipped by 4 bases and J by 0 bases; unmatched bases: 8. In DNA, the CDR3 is TGCGCCAGCAGTGTTGGGGACAGAGAGAACCAAGAGACCCAGTACTTC. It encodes CASSVGDRENQETQYF.

CDR3 bases: TGCGCCAGCAGCCAAGGAGGGCAAACCGGGGAGCTGTTTTTT. Its protein is CASSQGGQTGELFF. This sequence joins TRBV4-3 and TRBJ2-2, with a tentative D call TRBD2 (5 bases). V lost 1 base and J lost 5, with 8 bases in between. Germline CDR1 LGHNA, CDR2 YSLEER. CDR3 size: 14 residues.

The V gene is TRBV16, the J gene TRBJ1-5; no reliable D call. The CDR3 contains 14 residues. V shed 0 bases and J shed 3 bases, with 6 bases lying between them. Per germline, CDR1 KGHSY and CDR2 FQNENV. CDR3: CASSQSDFNQPQHF. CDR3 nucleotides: TGTGCCAGCAGCCAATCCGACTTCAATCAGCCCCAGCATTTT.

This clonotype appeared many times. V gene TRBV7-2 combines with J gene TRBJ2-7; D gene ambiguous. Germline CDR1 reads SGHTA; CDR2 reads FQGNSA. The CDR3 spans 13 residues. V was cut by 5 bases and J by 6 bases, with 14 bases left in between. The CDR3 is CASSPHRGSEQYF. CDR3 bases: TGTGCCAGCAGCCCCCATCGTGGTAGCGAGCAGTACTTC.

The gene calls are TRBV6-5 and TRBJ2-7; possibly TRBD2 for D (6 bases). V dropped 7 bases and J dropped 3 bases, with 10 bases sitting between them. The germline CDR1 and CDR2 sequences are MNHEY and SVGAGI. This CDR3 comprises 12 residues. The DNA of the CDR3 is TGTGCCAGCATGCGGCGGGACTACGAGCAGTACTTC. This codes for CASMRRDYEQYF.

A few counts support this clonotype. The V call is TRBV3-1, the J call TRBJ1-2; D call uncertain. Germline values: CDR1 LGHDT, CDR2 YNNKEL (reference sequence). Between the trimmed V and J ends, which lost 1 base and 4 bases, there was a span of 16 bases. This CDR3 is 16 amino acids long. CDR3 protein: CASSQAMSGGLYGYTF. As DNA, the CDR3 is TGTGCCAGCAGCCAAGCGATGAGCGGCGGACTCTATGGCTACACCTTC.

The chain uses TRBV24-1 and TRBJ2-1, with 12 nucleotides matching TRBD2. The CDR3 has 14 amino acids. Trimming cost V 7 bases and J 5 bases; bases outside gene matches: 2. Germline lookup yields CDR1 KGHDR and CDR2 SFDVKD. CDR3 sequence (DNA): TGTGCCACCAGCGGACTAGCGGGAAACAATGAGCAGTTCTTC. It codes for CATSGLAGNNEQFF.

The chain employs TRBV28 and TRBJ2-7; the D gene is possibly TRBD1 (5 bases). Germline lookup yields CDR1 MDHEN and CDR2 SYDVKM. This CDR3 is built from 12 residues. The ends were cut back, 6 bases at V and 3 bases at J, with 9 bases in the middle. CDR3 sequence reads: CASSRQFYEQYF. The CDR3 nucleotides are TGTGCCAGCAGCAGACAGTTCTACGAGCAGTACTTC.

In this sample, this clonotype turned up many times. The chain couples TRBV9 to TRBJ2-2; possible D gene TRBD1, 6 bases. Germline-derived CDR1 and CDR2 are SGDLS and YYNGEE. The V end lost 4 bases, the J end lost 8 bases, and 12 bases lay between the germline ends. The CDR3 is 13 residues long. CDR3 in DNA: TGTGCCAGCAGCCCGTGGGGGACAGGGGAGCTGTTTTTT. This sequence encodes CASSPWGTGELFF.

Here the CDR3 reads CASSPQGAHTNEKLFF. The CDR3 region has the DNA TGTGCCAGCAGTCCACAGGGGGCGCACACTAATGAAAAACTGTTTTTT. This chain joins TRBV6-1 and TRBJ1-4; 9 nucleotides match TRBD1. The CDR3 loop spans 16 amino acids. Germline V gives CDR1 MNHNS, CDR2 SASEGT. V shed 5 bases, J shed 2 bases, and the junction held 6 bases outside the gene matches.

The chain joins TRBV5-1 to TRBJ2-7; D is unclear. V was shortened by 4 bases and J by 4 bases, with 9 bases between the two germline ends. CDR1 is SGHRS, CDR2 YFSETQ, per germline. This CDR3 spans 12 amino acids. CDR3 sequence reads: CASSLNLYEQYF. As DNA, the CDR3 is TGCGCCAGCAGCCTGAATCTATACGAGCAGTACTTC. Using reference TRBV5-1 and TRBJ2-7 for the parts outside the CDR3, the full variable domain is KAGVTQTPRYLIKTRGQQVTLSCSPISGHRSVSWYQQTPGQGLQFLFEYFSETQRNKGNFPGRFSGRQFSNSRSEMNVSTLELGDSALYLCASSLNLYEQYFGPGTRLTVT.

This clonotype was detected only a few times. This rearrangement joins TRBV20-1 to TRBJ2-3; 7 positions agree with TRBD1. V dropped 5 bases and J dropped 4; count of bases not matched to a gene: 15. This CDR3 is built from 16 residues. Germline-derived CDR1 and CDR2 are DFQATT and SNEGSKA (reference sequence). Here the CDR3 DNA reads TGCAGTGCTCCCCCTGGGGCAGGGGGTGTTTCAGATACGCAGTATTTT. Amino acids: CSAPPGAGGVSDTQYF.

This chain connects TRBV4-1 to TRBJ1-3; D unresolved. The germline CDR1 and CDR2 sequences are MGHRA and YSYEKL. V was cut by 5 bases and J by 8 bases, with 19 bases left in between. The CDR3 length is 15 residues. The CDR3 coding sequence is TGCGCCAGCAGCTCCTCGGCAGGCCGCGAGGACACCATATATTTT. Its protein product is CASSSSAGREDTIYF.

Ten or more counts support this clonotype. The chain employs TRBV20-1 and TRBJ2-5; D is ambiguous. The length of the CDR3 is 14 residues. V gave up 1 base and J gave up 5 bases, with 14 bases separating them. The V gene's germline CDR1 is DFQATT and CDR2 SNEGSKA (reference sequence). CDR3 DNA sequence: TGCAGTGCTAGAGCAGGCCCCCTCGGGGAGACCCAGTACTTC. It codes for CSARAGPLGETQYF.

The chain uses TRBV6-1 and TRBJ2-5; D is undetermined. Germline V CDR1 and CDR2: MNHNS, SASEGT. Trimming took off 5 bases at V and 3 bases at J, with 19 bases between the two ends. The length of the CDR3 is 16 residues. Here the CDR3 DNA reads TGTGCCAGCAGTCCGGTTTTTACAAGGGAAGAAGAGACCCAGTACTTC. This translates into CASSPVFTREEETQYF.

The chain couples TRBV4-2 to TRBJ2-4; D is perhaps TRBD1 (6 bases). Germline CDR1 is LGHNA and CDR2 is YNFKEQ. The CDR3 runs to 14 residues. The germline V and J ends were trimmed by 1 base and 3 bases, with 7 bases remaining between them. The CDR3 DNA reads TGTGCCAGCAGCCAAGCAGGGGACAAAAACATTCAGTACTTC. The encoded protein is CASSQAGDKNIQYF.

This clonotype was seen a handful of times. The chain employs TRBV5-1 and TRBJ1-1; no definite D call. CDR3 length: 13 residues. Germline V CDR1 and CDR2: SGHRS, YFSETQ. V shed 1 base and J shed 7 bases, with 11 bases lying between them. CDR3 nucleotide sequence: TGCGCCAGCAGCTTGCGGCCCGGGGATGAAGCTTTCTTT. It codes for CASSLRPGDEAFF. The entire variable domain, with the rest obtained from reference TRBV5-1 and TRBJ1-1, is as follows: KAGVTQTPRYLIKTRGQQVTLSCSPISGHRSVSWYQQTPGQGLQFLFEYFSETQRNKGNFPGRFSGRQFSNSRSEMNVSTLELGDSALYLCASSLRPGDEAFFGQGTRLTVV.

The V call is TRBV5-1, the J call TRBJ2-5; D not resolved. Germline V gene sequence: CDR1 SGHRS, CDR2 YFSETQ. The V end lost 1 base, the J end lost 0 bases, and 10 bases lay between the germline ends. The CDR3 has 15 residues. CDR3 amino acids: CASSLLPTYQETQYF. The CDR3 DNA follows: TGCGCCAGCAGCTTGCTCCCAACCTACCAAGAGACCCAGTACTTC.

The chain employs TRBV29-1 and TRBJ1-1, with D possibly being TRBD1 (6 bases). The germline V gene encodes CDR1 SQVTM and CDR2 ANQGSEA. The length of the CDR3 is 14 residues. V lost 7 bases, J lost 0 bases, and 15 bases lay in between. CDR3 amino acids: CSARRGAMNTEAFF. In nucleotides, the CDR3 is TGCAGCGCTCGCCGGGGGGCCATGAACACTGAAGCTTTCTTT.

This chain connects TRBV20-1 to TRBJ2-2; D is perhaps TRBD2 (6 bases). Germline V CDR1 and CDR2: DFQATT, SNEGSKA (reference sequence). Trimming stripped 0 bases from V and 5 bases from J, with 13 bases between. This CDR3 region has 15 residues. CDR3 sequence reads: CSARDGGKSTGELFF. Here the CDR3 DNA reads TGCAGTGCTAGAGATGGGGGGAAAAGTACCGGGGAGCTGTTTTTT.

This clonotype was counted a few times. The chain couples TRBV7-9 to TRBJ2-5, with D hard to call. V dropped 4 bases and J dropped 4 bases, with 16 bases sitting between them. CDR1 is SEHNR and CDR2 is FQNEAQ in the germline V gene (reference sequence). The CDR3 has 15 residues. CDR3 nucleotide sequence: TGTGCCAGCAGCTGGCACGTCGATGGAAGAGAGACCCAGTACTTC. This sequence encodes CASSWHVDGRETQYF.

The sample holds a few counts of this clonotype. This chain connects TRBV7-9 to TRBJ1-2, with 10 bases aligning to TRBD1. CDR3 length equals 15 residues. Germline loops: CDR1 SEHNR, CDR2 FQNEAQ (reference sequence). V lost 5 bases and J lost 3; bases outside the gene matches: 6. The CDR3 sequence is CASSGGTGDYYGYTF. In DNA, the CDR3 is TGTGCCAGCAGCGGAGGGACAGGGGATTACTATGGCTACACCTTC.

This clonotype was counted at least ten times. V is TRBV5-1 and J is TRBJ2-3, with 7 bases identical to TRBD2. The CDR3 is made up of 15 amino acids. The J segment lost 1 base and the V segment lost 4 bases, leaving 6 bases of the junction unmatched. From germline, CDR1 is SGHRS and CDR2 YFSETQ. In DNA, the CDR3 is TGCGCCAGCAGCCCGGCGGGGGAACGCACAGATACGCAGTATTTT. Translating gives CASSPAGERTDTQYF.

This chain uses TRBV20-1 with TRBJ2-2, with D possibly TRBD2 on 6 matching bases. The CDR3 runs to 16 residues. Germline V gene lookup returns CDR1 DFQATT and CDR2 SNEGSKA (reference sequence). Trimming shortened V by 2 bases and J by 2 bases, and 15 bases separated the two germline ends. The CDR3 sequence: CSARFPGLTNTGELFF. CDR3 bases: TGCAGTGCTAGATTCCCGGGACTCACAAACACCGGGGAGCTGTTTTTT.

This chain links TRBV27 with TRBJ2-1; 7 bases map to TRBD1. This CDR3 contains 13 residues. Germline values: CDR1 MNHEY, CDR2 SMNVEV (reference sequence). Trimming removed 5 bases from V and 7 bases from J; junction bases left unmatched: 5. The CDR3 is CASSPYRGNEQFF. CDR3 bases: TGTGCCAGCAGTCCGTACAGGGGAAATGAGCAGTTCTTC.

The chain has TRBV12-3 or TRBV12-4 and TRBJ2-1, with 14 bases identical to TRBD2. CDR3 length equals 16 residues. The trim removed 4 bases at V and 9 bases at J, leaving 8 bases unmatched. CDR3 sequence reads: CASSSGTSGGLGEQFF. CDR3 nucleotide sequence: TGTGCCAGCAGTTCAGGGACTAGCGGGGGTTTGGGTGAGCAGTTCTTC.

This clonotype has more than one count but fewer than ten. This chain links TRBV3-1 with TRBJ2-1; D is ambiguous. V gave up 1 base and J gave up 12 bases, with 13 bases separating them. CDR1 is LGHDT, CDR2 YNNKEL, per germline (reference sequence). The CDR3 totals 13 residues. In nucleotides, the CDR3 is TGTGCCAGCAGCCAAGCCGCCCAGGAGAGGCAGTTCTTC. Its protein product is CASSQAAQERQFF.

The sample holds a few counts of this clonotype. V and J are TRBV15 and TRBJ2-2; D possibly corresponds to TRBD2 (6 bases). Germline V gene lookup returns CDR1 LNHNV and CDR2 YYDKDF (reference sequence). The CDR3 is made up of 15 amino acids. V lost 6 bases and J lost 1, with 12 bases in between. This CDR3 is CATSPGGVNTGELFF. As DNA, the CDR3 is TGTGCCACCAGTCCGGGCGGGGTGAACACCGGGGAGCTGTTTTTT. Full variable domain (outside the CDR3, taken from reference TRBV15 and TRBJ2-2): DAMVIQNPRYQVTQFGKPVTLSCSQTLNHNVMYWYQQKSSQAPKLLFHYYDKDFNNEADTPDNFQSRRPNTSFCFLDIRSPGLGDTAMYLCATSPGGVNTGELFFGEGSRLTVL.